Following are 32 T cell receptor beta chains from one sample sequenced in a study of technical replicates of blood from a few donors. TCRdb keeps only in-frame clones here, not all; method: immunoSEQ multiplex PCR. The table lists under 90,000 clones, 85% to 95% of them singletons. Sequencing input: T cells isolated from PBMCs. These receptors all stem from a human donor in good health.

This chain connects TRBV5-6 to TRBJ1-5; 7 bases line up with TRBD1. CDR1 and CDR2 (germline): SGHDT, YYEEEE. The CDR3 sequence is 15 residues long. Trimming at V came to 5 bases and at J to 2 bases, leaving 7 bases not matched to a gene. DNA for the CDR3: TGTGCCAGCAGTCACAAAACAGGGGGCAATCAGCCCCAGCATTTT. Its protein product is CASSHKTGGNQPQHF.

The V and J genes are TRBV10-2 and TRBJ2-7, with 8 bases lining up with TRBD2. The length of the CDR3 is 14 residues. The junction had 5 bases not matched to a gene; V was cut back by 7 bases and J by 0 bases. CDR1 is WSHSY, CDR2 SAAADI, per germline. CDR3 DNA: TGCGCCAGCACCATAGCGGGACCCTCCTACGAGCAGTACTTC. Translating gives CASTIAGPSYEQYF.

The sample holds one count of this clone. The chain links TRBV19 to TRBJ2-4; 15 bases match TRBD2. V lost 4 bases, J lost 4 bases, and 2 bases stayed unmatched. CDR1 LNHDA and CDR2 SQIVND come from the germline V gene (reference sequence). The CDR3 has 16 residues. The CDR3 loop reads CASSTGLAGGKNIQYF. The CDR3 DNA follows: TGTGCCAGTAGTACTGGACTAGCGGGAGGGAAAAACATTCAGTACTTC.

The V gene is TRBV28, the J gene TRBJ2-7; D is possibly TRBD1 (5 bases). CDR1 is MDHEN and CDR2 is SYDVKM in the germline V gene. CDR3 size: 11 residues. The V and J ends lost 5 bases and 9 bases respectively, with 11 bases between them. CDR3 sequence (DNA): TGTGCCAGCAGTACGGTGGGGCGGCAGTACTTC. The encoded protein is CASSTVGRQYF.

This chain connects TRBV9 to TRBJ2-7; possibly TRBD2 for D (5 bases). Germline CDR1 and CDR2: SGDLS and YYNGEE. The CDR3 has 15 amino acids. Deletions cut 3 bases from V and 4 bases from J, with 17 bases between. The CDR3 region is CASSAEAEPGYEQYF. DNA for the CDR3: TGTGCCAGCAGCGCCGAGGCGGAGCCGGGGTACGAGCAGTACTTC.

The chain recombines TRBV15 with TRBJ2-3; 7 nucleotides match TRBD1. The CDR3 is 14 amino acids. Germline assignment: CDR1 LNHNV and CDR2 YYDKDF (reference sequence). Trimming took 9 bases from V and 2 from J; bases not matched to a gene: 8. The CDR3 coding sequence is TGTGCCACTAGGGAGACAGGGTTCACAGATACGCAGTATTTT. It codes for CATRETGFTDTQYF.

This sequence joins TRBV6-5 and TRBJ2-6; weak D call: TRBD2 (5 bases). The germline V gene has CDR1 MNHEY and CDR2 SVGAGI. V lost 4 bases and J lost 1, with 8 bases in between. This CDR3 contains 15 residues. The CDR3 loop reads CASSSRVSGANVLTF. The CDR3 DNA reads TGTGCCAGCAGTTCGAGGGTGTCTGGGGCCAACGTCCTGACTTTC.

The J gene is TRBJ1-4, the V gene TRBV27; D remains unclear. V lost 3 bases to trimming and J lost 5 bases, with 13 bases between them. Germline values: CDR1 MNHEY, CDR2 SMNVEV (reference sequence). This CDR3 is 15 amino acids long. The CDR3 reads CASSLLGRGNEKLFF. The CDR3 nucleotides are TGTGCCAGCAGTTTGTTGGGTCGGGGAAATGAAAAACTGTTTTTT.

The chain carries TRBV19 and TRBJ1-1; D is perhaps TRBD1 (5 bases). Trimming cost V 3 bases and J 4 bases, with 12 bases left between them. The CDR3 is 14 residues long. CDR1 and CDR2 from the germline V gene are LNHDA and SQIVND (reference sequence). The CDR3 reads CASSIRQGGTEAFF. The CDR3 DNA reads TGTGCCAGTAGTATCCGCCAGGGTGGCACTGAAGCTTTCTTT. Using reference TRBV19 and TRBJ1-1 for the parts outside the CDR3, the full variable domain is DGGITQSPKYLFRKEGQNVTLSCEQNLNHDAMYWYRQDPGQGLRLIYYSQIVNDFQKGDIAEGYSVSREKKESFPLTVTSAQKNPTAFYLCASSIRQGGTEAFFGQGTRLTVV.

V and J are TRBV7-8 and TRBJ2-5; D gene ambiguous. V was pared by 4 bases and J by 5 bases, with 2 bases between. The CDR3 sequence is 10 residues long. The germline CDR1 and CDR2 sequences are SGHVS and FQNEAQ. CDR3 sequence: CASSSETQYF. In DNA, the CDR3 is TGTGCCAGCAGCTCGGAGACCCAGTACTTC. Variable domain in full (rest from reference TRBV7-8 and TRBJ2-5): GAGVSQSPRYKVAKRGQDVALRCDPISGHVSLFWYQQALGQGPEFLTYFQNEAQLDKSGLPSDRFFAERPEGSVSTLKIQRTQQEDSAVYLCASSSETQYFGPGTRLLVL.

This clone has just one count. This sequence joins TRBV5-1 and TRBJ2-2, with a tentative D call TRBD1 (5 bases). With 0 bases removed from V and 3 bases from J, the gap between germline ends came to 6 bases. Germline V gene lookup returns CDR1 SGHRS and CDR2 YFSETQ. The CDR3 covers 14 residues. CDR3 DNA sequence: TGCGCCAGCAGCTTGGGACAGTACACCGGGGAGCTGTTTTTT. Protein sequence: CASSLGQYTGELFF.

CDR3 nucleotide sequence: TGCGCCAGCAGCCAAGAGGGCAGGTCCTACGAGCAGTACTTC. Translated, it gives CASSQEGRSYEQYF. The chain is built from TRBV4-1 and TRBJ2-7; D is uncertain. The V and J ends lost 0 bases and 1 base respectively, with 7 bases between them. Germline loops: CDR1 MGHRA, CDR2 YSYEKL. The CDR3 totals 14 residues.

The chain carries TRBV5-1 and TRBJ1-1, with TRBD1 matching over 7 bases. Germline loops: CDR1 SGHRS, CDR2 YFSETQ. CDR3 size: 16 residues. The V segment lost 6 bases and the J segment 3 bases; nucleotides outside the gene matches: 14. The CDR3 region has the DNA TGCGCCAGCACCCTATACACGACAGGGACCTACACTGAAGCTTTCTTT. Encoded protein: CASTLYTTGTYTEAFF.

The rearrangement links TRBV6-4 to TRBJ2-2; TRBD1 matches 8 bases. In germline, CDR1 is MRHNA, CDR2 SNTAGT. J gave up 4 bases and V 5 bases, and 3 bases lay outside the gene matches. The CDR3 has 14 residues. Here the CDR3 reads CASSSQGGTGELFF. DNA for the CDR3: TGTGCCAGCAGTTCACAGGGGGGCACCGGGGAGCTGTTTTTT.

The gene calls are TRBV10-3 and TRBJ1-1, with D perhaps matching TRBD1 (6 bases). Germline V gene sequence: CDR1 ENHRY, CDR2 SYGVKD. V was clipped by 2 bases and J by 5 bases, with 15 bases between them. This CDR3 comprises 15 residues. The CDR3 sequence is CAISESDSGATEAFF. The CDR3 coding sequence is TGTGCCATCAGTGAGAGTGATTCAGGGGCGACTGAAGCTTTCTTT.

The chain employs TRBV11-3 and TRBJ2-5, with 8 bases that match TRBD2. Germline CDR1 SGHNT, CDR2 YENEEA. The CDR3 contains 13 residues. The trim removed 5 bases at V and 3 bases at J, leaving 2 bases unmatched. Here the CDR3 reads CASSRAGEETQYF. The CDR3 coding sequence is TGTGCCAGCAGCAGAGCGGGGGAAGAGACCCAGTACTTC.

This chain uses TRBV12-5 with TRBJ2-5, with D tentatively TRBD1 (6 bases). The germline V gene encodes CDR1 LGHNT and CDR2 FRNRAP. The V end was cut by 5 bases, the J end by 1 base, with 14 bases between. CDR3 length: 15 residues. The chain's CDR3 is CASGPDSRFQETQYF. CDR3 coding DNA: TGTGCTAGTGGTCCGGACAGTCGGTTCCAAGAGACCCAGTACTTC.

The CDR3 nucleotides are TGCGCCAGCAGCTTGGATAGCGGGAGGTGGAATGAGCAGTTCTTC. Protein product: CASSLDSGRWNEQFF. This chain uses TRBV5-1 with TRBJ2-1; 10 positions match TRBD2. Germline CDR1 SGHRS, CDR2 YFSETQ. The CDR3 extends over 15 amino acids. V shed 0 bases, J shed 7 bases, and the junction held 4 bases outside the gene matches.

The chain uses TRBV18 and TRBJ1-2; D ambiguous. Germline CDR1 is KGHSH and CDR2 is LQKENI. V was cut by 4 bases and J by 0 bases, with 15 bases left in between. The CDR3 sequence is 16 residues long. CDR3 in DNA: TGTGCCAGCTCACGCGCGGCGCACCAAGCTAACTATGGCTACACCTTC. Amino acid sequence: CASSRAAHQANYGYTF.

This chain connects TRBV7-6 to TRBJ2-1, with TRBD1 matching 7 bases. Trimming cost V 2 bases and J 6 bases; bases outside gene matches: 1. Germline V lookup: CDR1 SGHVS, CDR2 FNYEAQ. The CDR3 spans 13 residues. CDR3 region: CASSLRDSNEQFF. DNA of the CDR3: TGTGCCAGCAGCTTACGGGACAGCAATGAGCAGTTCTTC.

This clone was seen only once. J is TRBJ2-7 and V is TRBV5-1, with a weak D call TRBD2 (5 bases). Germline V gives CDR1 SGHRS, CDR2 YFSETQ. Trimming removed 0 bases from V and 4 bases from J, with 8 bases in between. CDR3 length: 13 residues. The CDR3 nucleotides read TGCGCCAGCAGCTTGGGACTACATTACGAGCAGTACTTC. It specifies CASSLGLHYEQYF.

The J gene is TRBJ2-1, the V gene TRBV9, with D hard to call. There are 13 residues in the CDR3. Trimming removed 4 bases at V and 3 bases at J, with 8 bases between. The germline V gene encodes CDR1 SGDLS and CDR2 YYNGEE. Here the CDR3 reads CASSPPSYNEQFF. The CDR3 nucleotides are TGTGCCAGCAGCCCTCCCAGCTACAATGAGCAGTTCTTC.

The chain employs TRBV30 and TRBJ1-1, with D possibly being TRBD1 (5 bases). V dropped 2 bases and J dropped 1 base, with 11 bases sitting between them. Germline assignment: CDR1 GTSNPN and CDR2 SVGIG (reference sequence). The CDR3 is 14 residues long. The CDR3 spells CAWSSWGGNTEAFF. The CDR3 bases are TGTGCCTGGAGTTCATGGGGGGGGAACACTGAAGCTTTCTTT.

J is TRBJ1-1 and V is TRBV18; D is undetermined. Germline lookup yields CDR1 KGHSH and CDR2 LQKENI. The CDR3 runs 13 residues. Trimming stripped 4 bases from V and 1 base from J, with 7 bases between. The DNA for the CDR3 is TGTGCCAGCTCACAGCATGAGAACACTGAAGCTTTCTTT. Amino acid sequence: CASSQHENTEAFF.

The J gene is TRBJ2-3, the V gene TRBV6-5; tentatively, D is TRBD2 (5 bases). Trimming stripped 6 bases from V and 6 bases from J, with 10 bases between. Germline V gives CDR1 MNHEY, CDR2 SVGAGI. The CDR3 has 12 residues. CDR3 nucleotides: TGTGCCAGCAGCAATACGGGGGATACGCAGTATTTT. This sequence encodes CASSNTGDTQYF.

V and J are TRBV5-1 and TRBJ2-1; 9 bases map to TRBD2. J lost 4 bases, V lost 3 bases, and 2 bases had no gene match. This CDR3 region has 14 residues. Germline CDR1 reads SGHRS; CDR2 reads YFSETQ. Here the CDR3 reads CASSYSGSYNEQFF. The DNA for the CDR3 is TGCGCCAGCAGCTATAGCGGGAGTTACAATGAGCAGTTCTTC.

V usage is TRBV27 and J usage is TRBJ2-5; 9 bases map to TRBD2. V lost 4 bases, J lost 10 bases, and 13 bases stayed unmatched. This CDR3 spans 15 amino acids. CDR1 and CDR2 from the germline V gene are MNHEY and SMNVEV (reference sequence). The CDR3 reads CASSWNSGSKGGQYF. The DNA of the CDR3 is TGTGCCAGCAGTTGGAATAGCGGGAGTAAGGGGGGCCAGTACTTC.

The chain has TRBV7-6 and TRBJ1-1; D is undetermined. V lost 0 bases and J 4 bases, leaving 9 bases between the germline ends. The germline V gene encodes CDR1 SGHVS and CDR2 FNYEAQ. There are 14 residues in the CDR3. CDR3 sequence reads: CASSLALRGTEAFF. CDR3 bases: TGTGCCAGCAGCTTAGCGTTACGGGGCACTGAAGCTTTCTTT.

This sequence joins TRBV19 and TRBJ1-5; tentative D call: TRBD1 (5 bases). This CDR3 comprises 18 residues. V shed 0 bases and J shed 0 bases, with 15 bases lying between them. CDR1 is LNHDA, CDR2 SQIVND, per germline (reference sequence). The CDR3 protein is CASSIEQGGLYSNQPQHF. The CDR3 DNA follows: TGTGCCAGTAGTATAGAGCAGGGAGGGCTCTATAGCAATCAGCCCCAGCATTTT.

This rearrangement joins TRBV5-1 to TRBJ2-1, with 9 bases that match TRBD1. CDR1 and CDR2 from the germline V gene are SGHRS and YFSETQ. The CDR3 totals 14 residues. V shed 3 bases and J 6 bases; nucleotides not matched to a gene: 4. The CDR3 DNA reads TGCGCCAGCAGCTCCTGGGGACAGGGCAATGAGCAGTTCTTC. The encoded protein is CASSSWGQGNEQFF. Full variable domain (remainder filled in from reference TRBV5-1 and TRBJ2-1): KAGVTQTPRYLIKTRGQQVTLSCSPISGHRSVSWYQQTPGQGLQFLFEYFSETQRNKGNFPGRFSGRQFSNSRSEMNVSTLELGDSALYLCASSSWGQGNEQFFGPGTRLTVL.

This chain links TRBV5-5 with TRBJ2-2; TRBD2 might be the D (6 bases). The CDR3 totals 13 residues. The germline gives CDR1 SGHKS, CDR2 YYEKEE (reference sequence). V was cut by 1 base and J by 7 bases, with 8 bases left in between. CDR3 residues: CASSLRGSGELFF. CDR3 nucleotides: TGTGCCAGCAGCTTGCGGGGGAGCGGGGAGCTGTTTTTT.

The CDR3 sequence is CASSYSWTGGYEQYF. As DNA, the CDR3 is TGTGCCAGCAGTTACTCTTGGACAGGGGGCTACGAGCAGTACTTC. The V gene is TRBV6-5, the J gene TRBJ2-7; TRBD1 matches 10 bases. Germline V gene sequence: CDR1 MNHEY, CDR2 SVGAGI. With V trimmed by 0 bases and J by 3 bases, 2 bases remained unmatched. The CDR3 extends over 15 amino acids.